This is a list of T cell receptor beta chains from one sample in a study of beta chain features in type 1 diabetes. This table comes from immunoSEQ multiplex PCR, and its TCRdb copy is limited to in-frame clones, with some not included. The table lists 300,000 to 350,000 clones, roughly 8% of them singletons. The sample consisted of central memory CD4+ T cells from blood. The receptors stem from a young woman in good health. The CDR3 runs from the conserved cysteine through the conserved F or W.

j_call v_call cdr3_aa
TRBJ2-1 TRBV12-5 CASGLGGWSNEQFF
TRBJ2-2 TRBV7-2 CASSPRGGSFTGELFF
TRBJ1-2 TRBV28 CASSLGSPSTF
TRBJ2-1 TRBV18 CASSLGLVNEQFF
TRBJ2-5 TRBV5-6 CASSWEQGEETQYF
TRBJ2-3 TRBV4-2 CASSQDSSGTDTQYF
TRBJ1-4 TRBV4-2 CASSPGQGGEKLFF
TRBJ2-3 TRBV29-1 CSAVGGATDTQYF
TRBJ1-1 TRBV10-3 CAISDPGRGQGTEAFF
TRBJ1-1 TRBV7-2 CASLARDGDTEAFF
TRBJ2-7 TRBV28 CASSLAREYRTSYEQYF
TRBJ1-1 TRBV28 CASRGTREAFF
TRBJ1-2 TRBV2 CASKGFNYGYTF
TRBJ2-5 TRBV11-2 CASSPYRVRETQYF
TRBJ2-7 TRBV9 CASSVRGTSGNEQYF
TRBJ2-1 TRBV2 CASSERRAGYNEQFF
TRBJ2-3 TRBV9 CASARSGLTDTQYF
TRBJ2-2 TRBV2 CASRFTSGRAGELFF
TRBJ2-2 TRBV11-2 CASSLLRTSRTGELFF
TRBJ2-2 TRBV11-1 CASANTGELFF
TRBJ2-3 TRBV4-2 CASSPGLAGAGDTQYF
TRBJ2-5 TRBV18 CASTLNPAGVGETQYF